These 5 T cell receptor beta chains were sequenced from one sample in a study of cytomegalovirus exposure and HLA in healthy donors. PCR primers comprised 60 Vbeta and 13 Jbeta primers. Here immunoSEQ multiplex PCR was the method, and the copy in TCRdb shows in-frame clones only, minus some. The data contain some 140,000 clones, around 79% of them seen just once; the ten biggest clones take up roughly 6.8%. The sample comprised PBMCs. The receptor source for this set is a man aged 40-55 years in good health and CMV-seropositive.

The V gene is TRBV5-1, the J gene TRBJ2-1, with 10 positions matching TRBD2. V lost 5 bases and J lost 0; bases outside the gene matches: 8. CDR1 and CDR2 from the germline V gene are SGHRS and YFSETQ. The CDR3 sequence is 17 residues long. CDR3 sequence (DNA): TGCGCCAGCAGACCCGGGACTAGCGTCAACTCCTACAATGAGCAGTTCTTC. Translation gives CASRPGTSVNSYNEQFF.

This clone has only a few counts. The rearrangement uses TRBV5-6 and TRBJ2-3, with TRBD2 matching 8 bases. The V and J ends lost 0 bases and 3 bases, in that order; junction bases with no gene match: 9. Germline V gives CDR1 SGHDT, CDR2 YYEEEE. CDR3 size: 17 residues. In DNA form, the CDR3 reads TGTGCCAGCAGCTTGGAGGGACTAGTGTTTCGGACAGATACGCAGTATTTT. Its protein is CASSLEGLVFRTDTQYF.

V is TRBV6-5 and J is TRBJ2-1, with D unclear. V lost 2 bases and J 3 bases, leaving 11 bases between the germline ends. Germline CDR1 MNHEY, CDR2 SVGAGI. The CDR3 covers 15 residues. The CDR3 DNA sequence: TGTGCCAGCAGTTACGTTCGGTCAAACTACAATGAGCAGTTCTTC. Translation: CASSYVRSNYNEQFF.

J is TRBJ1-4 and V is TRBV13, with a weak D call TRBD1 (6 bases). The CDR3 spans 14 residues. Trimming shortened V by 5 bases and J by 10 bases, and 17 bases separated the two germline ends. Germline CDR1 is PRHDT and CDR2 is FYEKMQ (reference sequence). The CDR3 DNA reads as TGTGCCAGCAGCCCCCGGAGTCCCAGGGGAAAACTGTTTTTT. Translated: CASSPRSPRGKLFF.

The CDR3: CSVHPGQRTDTQYF. The CDR3 DNA reads as TGCAGCGTTCATCCGGGACAGCGCACAGATACGCAGTATTTT. The V call is TRBV29-1, the J call TRBJ2-3; TRBD1 matches at 7 bases. Trimming took 5 bases from V and 1 from J; bases not matched to a gene: 6. CDR3 length: 14 amino acids. Germline V gene lookup returns CDR1 SQVTM and CDR2 ANQGSEA.